A single sample is the source of the 13 T cell receptor beta chains below, sequenced in a study of blood T cells in healthy people across ages (dated by TCRdb to between 2015 and 2016). The library was built by means of 5' RACE. The sequencing machine was an Illumina HiSeq 2500. The second PCR ran for roughly 7 to 12 cycles and used a J-beta primer mix along with a sample-barcoded 5' primer. The raw public reads went through TCRdb reprocessing: fastp at Q25, MiXCR clone calling, in-frame beta chains kept. Rows merge per CDR3 protein into single entries with the most common DNA and genes. The sample table lists hundreds of thousands of distinct CDR3 sequences, roughly 49% of them with a count of one. The top ten hold about a third of the sample. The source material was blood. All receptors come from a woman aged 60-70 years in good health.

This clonotype was observed a few times. V and J are TRBV7-9 and TRBJ1-4; unclear D gene. V dropped 4 bases and J dropped 0 bases, with 15 bases sitting between them. Germline V gives CDR1 SEHNR, CDR2 FQNEAQ (reference sequence). The CDR3 loop spans 17 amino acids. DNA of the CDR3: TGTGCCAGCAGCTATTCAGGAACTTCAGCAACTAATGAAAAACTGTTTTTT. Translated: CASSYSGTSATNEKLFF.

This clonotype was observed a few times. The gene calls are TRBV7-2 and TRBJ2-7; D remains unclear. In germline, CDR1 is SGHTA, CDR2 FQGNSA. CDR3 length equals 15 residues. The germline V and J ends were trimmed by 0 bases and 7 bases, with 16 bases remaining between them. CDR3 nucleotides: TGTGCCAGCAGCTTAGCCACAGCACGAGCTGGGGAGCAGTACTTC. Protein: CASSLATARAGEQYF.

The V and J genes are TRBV24-1 and TRBJ2-3; D is perhaps TRBD1 or TRBD2 (5 bases each). Trimming cost V 4 bases and J 4 bases, with 17 bases left between them. The germline V gene has CDR1 KGHDR and CDR2 SFDVKD. This CDR3 contains 16 residues. The CDR3 coding sequence is TGTGCCACCAGTGACCGCTCAACGGGACGGGCAGATACGCAGTATTTT. Encoded protein: CATSDRSTGRADTQYF.

This chain joins TRBV28 and TRBJ1-5, with D possibly being TRBD1 (6 bases). Germline-derived CDR1 and CDR2 are MDHEN and SYDVKM. The CDR3 runs 15 residues. Trimming removed 6 bases at V and 3 bases at J, with 15 bases between. As DNA, the CDR3 is TGTGCCAGCAGGATCCAGGGGAAGGCCAATCAGCCCCAGCATTTT. Translated: CASRIQGKANQPQHF.

This clonotype was observed a handful of times. The V and J genes are TRBV27 and TRBJ2-7, with unresolved D. Germline V CDR1 and CDR2: MNHEY, SMNVEV (reference sequence). The CDR3 covers 15 residues. V lost 0 bases, J lost 3 bases, and 12 bases lay in between. CDR3: CASSLSVEIGYEQYF. The CDR3 coding sequence is TGTGCCAGCAGTTTATCTGTGGAGATCGGCTACGAGCAGTACTTC.

This clonotype was recorded a few times. The CDR3 coding sequence is TGTGCCTCGAGGGGGGGAACTAGCGGGAGGACGAATGAGCAGTACTTC. Translation gives CASRGGTSGRTNEQYF. The V call is TRBV10-3, the J call TRBJ2-5, with 12 bases lining up with TRBD2. The CDR3 contains 16 residues. Trimming removed 11 bases from V and 11 bases from J; junction bases left unmatched: 21. Germline V lookup: CDR1 ENHRY, CDR2 SYGVKD.

This chain joins TRBV10-3 and TRBJ2-1, with 9 nucleotides matching TRBD2. The CDR3 has 15 amino acids. Germline V gene data show CDR1 as ENHRY and CDR2 as SYGVKD. V lost 4 bases to trimming and J lost 1 base; unmatched junction nucleotides: 2. Written as DNA, the CDR3 is TGTGCCATCAGTGGGACTAGCGCTTCCTACAATGAGCAGTTCTTC. Protein product: CAISGTSASYNEQFF.

The rearrangement links TRBV7-3 to TRBJ1-3; the match to TRBD1 covers 9 bases. The CDR3 runs 15 residues. Unmatched junction bases numbered 6, after V lost 5 bases and J lost 4 bases. The germline CDR1 and CDR2 sequences are SGHTA and FQGTGA. The CDR3: CASSTGTGTGNTIYF. The CDR3 bases are TGTGCCAGCAGCACAGGGACAGGGACCGGAAACACCATATATTTT.

In this sample, this clonotype turned up many times. The chain couples TRBV21-1 to TRBJ2-7; TRBD1 is taken as the D call from the table, unchecked against the DNA. TRBV21-1 is given as a pseudogene. This CDR3 spans 14 amino acids. The chain's CDR3 is CASSEDTQDYEQYF. The CDR3 bases are TGTGCCAGCAGCGAGGACACTCAAGACTACGAGCAGTACTTC.

The J gene is TRBJ2-5, the V gene TRBV7-2, with 9 bases lining up with TRBD1. The J call may be in error: the DNA end matches TRBJ2-7 better. Per germline, CDR1 SGHTA and CDR2 FQGNSA. The CDR3 has 16 residues. The DNA for the CDR3 is TGTGCCAGCAGCTCCGCCAGACGACAGGGGGGATACGAGCAGTACTTC. Protein sequence: CASSSARRQGGYEQYF.

The V and J genes are TRBV7-2 and TRBJ1-1; D unclear. The germline gives CDR1 SGHTA, CDR2 FQGNSA. Deletions cut 8 bases from V and 4 bases from J, with 20 bases between. This CDR3 has 15 residues. The CDR3 protein is CASGSRVSPLTEAFF. CDR3 nucleotides: TGTGCCAGCGGCTCCCGGGTTTCCCCACTCACTGAAGCTTTCTTT.

This clonotype was counted between two and nine times. V usage is TRBV7-2 and J usage is TRBJ2-7; the D is unclear. This CDR3 comprises 15 residues. Germline V gives CDR1 SGHTA, CDR2 FQGNSA. Trimming left V 3 bases short and J 0 bases short, with 12 bases between. This CDR3 reads CASSFTVLSSYEQYF. The DNA of the CDR3 is TGTGCCAGCAGCTTTACAGTACTAAGCTCCTACGAGCAGTACTTC.

V usage is TRBV7-9 and J usage is TRBJ2-7; D is uncertain. Trimming took off 3 bases at V and 6 bases at J, with 9 bases between the two ends. The CDR3 is made up of 12 amino acids. Germline V gives CDR1 SEHNR, CDR2 FQNEAQ (reference sequence). DNA for the CDR3: TGTGCCAGCAGCTTTGCGGTGGCCGAGCAGTACTTC. It codes for CASSFAVAEQYF.